A selection of T cell receptor beta chains follows, all from one sample in a study of early stage breast cancer tumors. The repertoire was sequenced with immunoSEQ multiplex PCR; TCRdb's copy has only in-frame clones and lacks some. The data hold tens of thousands of clones, with around 85% observed a single time. The material sequenced was blood. The receptors derive from a person aged 55-75 years with breast cancer. Each CDR3 is given with its conserved first and last residue. The order of the fields is CDR3 DNA, CDR3 protein, D gene, J gene, clone size, V gene. D genes are given only for firm matches. Clone size appears in some rows only: once, few, many, or a class for an expanded clone.

cdr3_nt: TGTGCCAGCAGCAATGTGGCCATCTACGAGCAGTACTTC
cdr3_aa: CASSNVAIYEQYF
d_call: NA
j_call: TRBJ2-7
clone_size: NA
v_call: TRBV21-1

cdr3_nt: TGTGCCAGCAGCTTGGCCGACGGGACAGGGAACTATAATTCACCCCTCCACTTT
cdr3_aa: CASSLADGTGNYNSPLHF
d_call: TRBD1
j_call: TRBJ1-6
clone_size: NA
v_call: TRBV5-5

cdr3_nt: TGTGCCAGCAGCTTAGCCCCCCAGGCAACAAACTACGAGCAGTACTTC
cdr3_aa: CASSLAPQATNYEQYF
d_call: NA
j_call: TRBJ2-7
clone_size: NA
v_call: TRBV5-5

cdr3_nt: TGTGCCAGCAGCTTTCCACAACTACCCAGAGGGGAAGAGACCCAGTACTTC
cdr3_aa: CASSFPQLPRGEETQYF
d_call: NA
j_call: TRBJ2-5
clone_size: NA
v_call: TRBV5-6

cdr3_nt: TGTGCCAGCAGATTCAGCTACGAGCAGTACTTC
cdr3_aa: CASRFSYEQYF
d_call: NA
j_call: TRBJ2-7
clone_size: NA
v_call: TRBV28

cdr3_nt: TGTGCCAGCAGCCGGGACAGGGGTGCCGAGCAGTACTTC
cdr3_aa: CASSRDRGAEQYF
d_call: TRBD1
j_call: TRBJ2-7
clone_size: NA
v_call: TRBV7-2

cdr3_nt: TGTGCCATCAGTGACTCTCGCTACGAGCAGTACTTC
cdr3_aa: CAISDSRYEQYF
d_call: NA
j_call: TRBJ2-7
clone_size: once
v_call: TRBV10-3

cdr3_nt: TGTGCCAGCAGTAATGAGGCTCCGCCTGGAAACACCATATATTTT
cdr3_aa: CASSNEAPPGNTIYF
d_call: NA
j_call: TRBJ1-3
clone_size: NA
v_call: TRBV2

cdr3_nt: TGTGCTAGTGCCATGGAGGGAAGTCAGGAGACTAATGAAAAACTGTTTTTT
cdr3_aa: CASAMEGSQETNEKLFF
d_call: NA
j_call: TRBJ1-4
clone_size: NA
v_call: TRBV12-5

cdr3_nt: TGTGCCAGCACCCGAGGGGGGTGGGGCTCCTACAATGAGCAGTTCTTC
cdr3_aa: CASTRGGWGSYNEQFF
d_call: NA
j_call: TRBJ2-1
clone_size: NA
v_call: TRBV9

cdr3_nt: TGTGCCAGCAGGAGCACAGGAGATACGCAGTATTTT
cdr3_aa: CASRSTGDTQYF
d_call: NA
j_call: TRBJ2-3
clone_size: NA
v_call: TRBV6-5

cdr3_nt: TGTGCCAGCTCACCTTCAGCCACCGGGGAGCTGTTTTTT
cdr3_aa: CASSPSATGELFF
d_call: NA
j_call: TRBJ2-2
clone_size: NA
v_call: TRBV18

cdr3_nt: TGTGCCAGCAGTTTATCACAGACGGGAAACTACGAGCAGTACTTC
cdr3_aa: CASSLSQTGNYEQYF
d_call: NA
j_call: TRBJ2-7
clone_size: few
v_call: TRBV27

cdr3_nt: TGTGCCAGCAGTGTCTCGCCTTTATCCGGGACAGGGGAGGACGAGCAGTACTTC
cdr3_aa: CASSVSPLSGTGEDEQYF
d_call: TRBD1
j_call: TRBJ2-7
clone_size: NA
v_call: TRBV2

cdr3_nt: TGTGCCTGGAGTGAAAACGGGGGGCGCAATGAGCAGTTCTTC
cdr3_aa: CAWSENGGRNEQFF
d_call: NA
j_call: TRBJ2-1
clone_size: NA
v_call: TRBV30

cdr3_nt: TGTGCCTGGACCAACCCGGGCCCGAGAAGTGGTGAAAAACTGTTTTTT
cdr3_aa: CAWTNPGPRSGEKLFF
d_call: NA
j_call: TRBJ1-4
clone_size: NA
v_call: TRBV30

cdr3_nt: TGTGCCAGCAGTGTAACTAGCGGGGGTGGGAACACCGGGGAGCTGTTTTTT
cdr3_aa: CASSVTSGGGNTGELFF
d_call: TRBD2
j_call: TRBJ2-2
clone_size: NA
v_call: TRBV6-1

cdr3_nt: TGTGCCAGCGGAAAGGGGGGACAGGGAGATCGCGAGCAGTACTTC
cdr3_aa: CASGKGGQGDREQYF
d_call: TRBD1
j_call: TRBJ2-7
clone_size: once
v_call: TRBV5-4

cdr3_nt: TGTGCCAGCAGCGACGGGGGGGCTAGGGAAAAACTGTTTTTT
cdr3_aa: CASSDGGAREKLFF
d_call: NA
j_call: TRBJ1-4
clone_size: NA
v_call: TRBV5-4

cdr3_nt: TGTGCCAGCAGCGTAGGAGGGCCAGATACGCAGTATTTT
cdr3_aa: CASSVGGPDTQYF
d_call: NA
j_call: TRBJ2-3
clone_size: NA
v_call: TRBV9

cdr3_nt: TGTGCCAGCCACCCGGACAGGGCTCGGGCTGAAGCTTTCTTT
cdr3_aa: CASHPDRARAEAFF
d_call: TRBD1
j_call: TRBJ1-1
clone_size: NA
v_call: TRBV6-1

cdr3_nt: TGTGCCAGCACCAAAGGACGGAGAGCGAACACCGGGGAGCTGTTTTTT
cdr3_aa: CASTKGRRANTGELFF
d_call: NA
j_call: TRBJ2-2
clone_size: NA
v_call: TRBV28

cdr3_nt: TGTGCCAGCAGCTTTTCAGGGACAAAGGGCACTGAAGCTTTCTTT
cdr3_aa: CASSFSGTKGTEAFF
d_call: NA
j_call: TRBJ1-1
clone_size: NA
v_call: TRBV7-2

cdr3_nt: TGCGCCAGCAGCCAAGGAGTCCAACCTAAAGGAGATACGCAGTATTTT
cdr3_aa: CASSQGVQPKGDTQYF
d_call: NA
j_call: TRBJ2-3
clone_size: many
v_call: TRBV4-1

cdr3_nt: TGTGCCAGCTCACCGGGACTAAGGGAGACCCAGTACTTC
cdr3_aa: CASSPGLRETQYF
d_call: TRBD2
j_call: TRBJ2-5
clone_size: NA
v_call: TRBV18

cdr3_nt: TGCAGCGTTGGACTAGCGGGATCCTACGAGCAGTACTTC
cdr3_aa: CSVGLAGSYEQYF
d_call: TRBD2
j_call: TRBJ2-7
clone_size: NA
v_call: TRBV29-1

cdr3_nt: TGTGCCAGCAGTTACCCGGGAGGGGCTTACAATGAGCAGTTCTTC
cdr3_aa: CASSYPGGAYNEQFF
d_call: TRBD2
j_call: TRBJ2-1
clone_size: NA
v_call: TRBV6-6

cdr3_nt: TGTGCCATCCGGACTGACTATGGCTACACCTTC
cdr3_aa: CAIRTDYGYTF
d_call: NA
j_call: TRBJ1-2
clone_size: NA
v_call: TRBV28

cdr3_nt: TGTGCCAGCAGCCCACGAGGGGGACGACTTAATGAAAAACTGTTTTTT
cdr3_aa: CASSPRGGRLNEKLFF
d_call: NA
j_call: TRBJ1-4
clone_size: NA
v_call: TRBV28

cdr3_nt: TGTGCCAGCAGTCTTATGGGTCGGGAGCTGTTTTTT
cdr3_aa: CASSLMGRELFF
d_call: NA
j_call: TRBJ2-2
clone_size: few
v_call: TRBV27

cdr3_nt: TGTGCCAGCGAGCGGGAGTTTGAGCAGTTCTTC
cdr3_aa: CASEREFEQFF
d_call: TRBD2
j_call: TRBJ2-1
clone_size: NA
v_call: TRBV7-8

cdr3_nt: TGTGCCAGCAGCTTCCGGCCGCCACGGACTAGCGGGAGATCCACCGGGGAGCTGTTTTTT
cdr3_aa: CASSFRPPRTSGRSTGELFF
d_call: TRBD2
j_call: TRBJ2-2
clone_size: few
v_call: TRBV7-3

cdr3_nt: TGTGCCAGCAGCTTCGGGCACGAGCAGTACTTC
cdr3_aa: CASSFGHEQYF
d_call: NA
j_call: TRBJ2-7
clone_size: few
v_call: TRBV11-2

cdr3_nt: TGCGCCAGCAGCCTTGGCGCGTCGGGACTAGCGGCGGATGAGCAGTTCTTC
cdr3_aa: CASSLGASGLAADEQFF
d_call: TRBD2
j_call: TRBJ2-1
clone_size: NA
v_call: TRBV5-1

cdr3_nt: TGTGCCGGGGGGGTAGCGGGGGGTTACCAAGAGACCCAGTACTTC
cdr3_aa: CAGGVAGGYQETQYF
d_call: TRBD2
j_call: TRBJ2-5
clone_size: NA
v_call: TRBV30

cdr3_nt: TGTGCCAGTAGTCCCCTAGCGGGAGTATCCGAGCAGTACTTC
cdr3_aa: CASSPLAGVSEQYF
d_call: TRBD2
j_call: TRBJ2-7
clone_size: NA
v_call: TRBV19

cdr3_nt: TGTGCCAGCAGCTTACCCAGGGGTCCCCTAACCACTGAAGCTTTCTTT
cdr3_aa: CASSLPRGPLTTEAFF
d_call: NA
j_call: TRBJ1-1
clone_size: NA
v_call: TRBV13

cdr3_nt: TGTGCCAGCAGACTACGGACTAGCGGGAGGGGAACAGATACGCAGTATTTT
cdr3_aa: CASRLRTSGRGTDTQYF
d_call: TRBD2
j_call: TRBJ2-3
clone_size: NA
v_call: TRBV28

cdr3_nt: TGTGCCAGCTCACCATCTTCGCGGGTTGGGAACACTGAAGCTTTCTTT
cdr3_aa: CASSPSSRVGNTEAFF
d_call: NA
j_call: TRBJ1-1
clone_size: few
v_call: TRBV18

cdr3_nt: TGTGCCAGCAGCTTAGCGGTAGGGTTGGAGACCCAGTACTTC
cdr3_aa: CASSLAVGLETQYF
d_call: NA
j_call: TRBJ2-5
clone_size: NA
v_call: TRBV7-9

cdr3_nt: TGTGCCAGCAGCCAAGACGGGACAGACCAAGAGACCCAGTACTTC
cdr3_aa: CASSQDGTDQETQYF
d_call: TRBD1
j_call: TRBJ2-5
clone_size: NA
v_call: TRBV4-2

cdr3_nt: TGTGCCAGCAGCCCGGGCGGGCCCGGGGGGGAGACCCAGTACTTC
cdr3_aa: CASSPGGPGGETQYF
d_call: TRBD2
j_call: TRBJ2-5
clone_size: once
v_call: TRBV7-9

cdr3_nt: TGTGCCAGCAGCTTGGACAGATACACTGAAGCTTTCTTT
cdr3_aa: CASSLDRYTEAFF
d_call: NA
j_call: TRBJ1-1
clone_size: NA
v_call: TRBV5-4

cdr3_nt: TGTGCCAGCAGCTTAAAGCCAGATTCACCCCTCCACTTT
cdr3_aa: CASSLKPDSPLHF
d_call: NA
j_call: TRBJ1-6
clone_size: NA
v_call: TRBV7-3

cdr3_nt: TGTGCCAGCAGTGGACTAGTGGTGGAGACCCAGTACTTC
cdr3_aa: CASSGLVVETQYF
d_call: TRBD2
j_call: TRBJ2-5
clone_size: NA
v_call: TRBV7-2

cdr3_nt: TGCGCCAGCAGCTCCGGGACTAGCGGTTCCTACGAGCAGTACTTC
cdr3_aa: CASSSGTSGSYEQYF
d_call: TRBD2
j_call: TRBJ2-7
clone_size: once
v_call: TRBV5-1

cdr3_nt: TGCGCCAGCCACTTAGGGGGGGCCACAGATACGCAGTATTTT
cdr3_aa: CASHLGGATDTQYF
d_call: NA
j_call: TRBJ2-3
clone_size: NA
v_call: TRBV5-1